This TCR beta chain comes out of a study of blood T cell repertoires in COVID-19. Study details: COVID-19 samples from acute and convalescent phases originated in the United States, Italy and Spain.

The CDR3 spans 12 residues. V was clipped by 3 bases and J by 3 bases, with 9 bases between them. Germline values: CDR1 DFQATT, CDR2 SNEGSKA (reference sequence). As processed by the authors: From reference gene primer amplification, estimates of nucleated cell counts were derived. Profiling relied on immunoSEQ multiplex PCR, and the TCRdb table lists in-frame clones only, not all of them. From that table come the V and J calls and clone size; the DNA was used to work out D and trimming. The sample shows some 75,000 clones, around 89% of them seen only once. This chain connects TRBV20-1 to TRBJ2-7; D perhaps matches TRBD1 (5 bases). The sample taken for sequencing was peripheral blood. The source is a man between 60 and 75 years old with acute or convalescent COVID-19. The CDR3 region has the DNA TGCAGTGCTAGTGGCAGGGTCTACGAGCAGTACTTC. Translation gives CSASGRVYEQYF.